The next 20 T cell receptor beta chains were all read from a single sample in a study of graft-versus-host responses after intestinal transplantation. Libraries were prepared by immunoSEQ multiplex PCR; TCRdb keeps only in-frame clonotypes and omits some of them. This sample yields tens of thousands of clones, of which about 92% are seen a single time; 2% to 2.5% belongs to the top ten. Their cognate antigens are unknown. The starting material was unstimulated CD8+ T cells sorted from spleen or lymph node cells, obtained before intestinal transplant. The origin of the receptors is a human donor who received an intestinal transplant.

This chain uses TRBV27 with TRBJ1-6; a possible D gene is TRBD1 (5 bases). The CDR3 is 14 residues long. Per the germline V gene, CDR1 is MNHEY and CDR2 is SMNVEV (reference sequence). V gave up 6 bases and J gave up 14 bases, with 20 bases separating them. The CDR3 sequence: CASSMGRTPITLHF. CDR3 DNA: TGTGCCAGCAGCATGGGGCGAACACCCATCACCCTCCACTTT.

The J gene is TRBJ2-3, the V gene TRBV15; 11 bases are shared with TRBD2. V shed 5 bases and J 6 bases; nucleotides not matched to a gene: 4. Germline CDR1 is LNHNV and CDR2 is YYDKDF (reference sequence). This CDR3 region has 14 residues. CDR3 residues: CATSGRTSGDTQYF. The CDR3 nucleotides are TGTGCCACCAGCGGAAGGACTAGCGGGGATACGCAGTATTTT.

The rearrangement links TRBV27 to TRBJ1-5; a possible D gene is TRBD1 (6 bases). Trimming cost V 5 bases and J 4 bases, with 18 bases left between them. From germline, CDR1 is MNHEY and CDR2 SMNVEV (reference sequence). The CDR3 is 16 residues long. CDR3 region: CASSPETGSLNQPQHF. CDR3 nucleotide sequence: TGTGCCAGCAGTCCTGAGACAGGTTCGTTAAATCAGCCCCAGCATTTT.

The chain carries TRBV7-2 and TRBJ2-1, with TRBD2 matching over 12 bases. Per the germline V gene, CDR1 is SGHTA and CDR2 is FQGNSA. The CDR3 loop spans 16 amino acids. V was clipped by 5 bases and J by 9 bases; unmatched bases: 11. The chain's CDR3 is CASSALLAGGPVEQFF. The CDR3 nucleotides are TGTGCCAGCAGCGCCCTTCTAGCGGGGGGGCCTGTTGAGCAGTTCTTC.

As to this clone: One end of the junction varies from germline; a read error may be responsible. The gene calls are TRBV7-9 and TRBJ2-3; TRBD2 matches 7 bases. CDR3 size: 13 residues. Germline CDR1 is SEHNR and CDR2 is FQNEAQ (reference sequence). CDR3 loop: CASSLTSIDTQYF. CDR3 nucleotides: TGTGCCAGCAGCTTGACTAGCATAGATACGCAGTATTTT.

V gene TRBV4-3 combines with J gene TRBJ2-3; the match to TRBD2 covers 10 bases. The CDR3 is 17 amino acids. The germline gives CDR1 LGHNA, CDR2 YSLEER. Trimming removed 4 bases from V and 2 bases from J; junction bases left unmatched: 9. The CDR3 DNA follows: TGCGCCAGCAGCCTTAAAATAGCGGGGGGATCCACAGATACGCAGTATTTT. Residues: CASSLKIAGGSTDTQYF.

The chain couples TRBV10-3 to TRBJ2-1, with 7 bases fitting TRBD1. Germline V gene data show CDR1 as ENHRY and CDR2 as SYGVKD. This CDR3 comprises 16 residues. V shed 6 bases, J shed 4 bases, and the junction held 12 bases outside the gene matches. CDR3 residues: CAISRQGETIYNEQFF. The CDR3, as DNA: TGTGCCATCAGCCGACAGGGAGAAACGATATACAATGAGCAGTTCTTC.

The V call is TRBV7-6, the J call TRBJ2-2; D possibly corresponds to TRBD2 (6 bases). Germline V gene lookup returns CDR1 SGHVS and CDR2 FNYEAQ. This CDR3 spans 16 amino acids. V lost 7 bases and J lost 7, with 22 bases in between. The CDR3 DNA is TGTGCCAGCACACTTTCCCAGGAGGGGTGGGTCGGGGAGCTGTTTTTT. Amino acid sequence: CASTLSQEGWVGELFF.

For the CDR3, the DNA is TGTGCCAGCAGCTTACGCTCCGGCGGGGGGATCCATGAGCAGTTCTTC. Its translation is CASSLRSGGGIHEQFF. The chain employs TRBV13 and TRBJ2-1; 8 nucleotides agree with TRBD2. V lost 2 bases, J lost 8 bases, and 11 bases stayed unmatched. Looked up from germline, CDR1 is PRHDT and CDR2 is FYEKMQ (reference sequence). The CDR3 has 16 amino acids.

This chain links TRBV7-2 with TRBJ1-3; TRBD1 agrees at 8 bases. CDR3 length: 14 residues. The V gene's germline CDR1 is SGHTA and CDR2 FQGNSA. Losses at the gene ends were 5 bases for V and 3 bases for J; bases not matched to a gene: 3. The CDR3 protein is CASSPDRVGNTIYF. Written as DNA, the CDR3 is TGTGCCAGCAGCCCGGACAGGGTTGGAAACACCATATATTTT.

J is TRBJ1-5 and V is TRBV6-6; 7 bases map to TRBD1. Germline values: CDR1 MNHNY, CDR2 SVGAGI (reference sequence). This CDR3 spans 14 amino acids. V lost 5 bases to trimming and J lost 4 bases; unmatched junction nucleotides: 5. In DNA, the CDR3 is TGTGCCAGCAGTGAGGGGGCGAGGAATCAGCCCCAGCATTTT. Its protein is CASSEGARNQPQHF.

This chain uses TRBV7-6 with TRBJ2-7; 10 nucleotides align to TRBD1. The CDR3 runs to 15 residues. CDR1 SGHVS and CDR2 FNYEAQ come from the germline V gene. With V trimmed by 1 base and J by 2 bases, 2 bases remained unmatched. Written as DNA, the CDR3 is TGTGCCAGCAGCTTAGAGGGGACAGGGGCCTACGAGCAGTACTTC. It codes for CASSLEGTGAYEQYF.

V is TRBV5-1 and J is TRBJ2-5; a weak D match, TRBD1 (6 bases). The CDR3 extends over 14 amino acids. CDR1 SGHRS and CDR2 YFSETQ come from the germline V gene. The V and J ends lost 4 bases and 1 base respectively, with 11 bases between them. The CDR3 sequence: CASSTDSFQETQYF. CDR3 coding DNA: TGCGCCAGCAGCACGGACAGTTTCCAAGAGACCCAGTACTTC.

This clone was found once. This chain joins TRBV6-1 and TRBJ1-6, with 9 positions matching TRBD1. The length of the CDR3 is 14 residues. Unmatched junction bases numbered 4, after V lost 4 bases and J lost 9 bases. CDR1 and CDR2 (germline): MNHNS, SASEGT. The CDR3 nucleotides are TGTGCCAGCAGTGCGGGACAGGGCACTTCACCCCTCCACTTT. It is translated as CASSAGQGTSPLHF.

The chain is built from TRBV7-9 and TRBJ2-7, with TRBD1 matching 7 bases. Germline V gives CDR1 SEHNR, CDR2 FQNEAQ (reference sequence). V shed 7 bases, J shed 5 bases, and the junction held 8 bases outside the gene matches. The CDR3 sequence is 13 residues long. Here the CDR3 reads CASIATGSDEQYF. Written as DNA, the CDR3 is TGTGCCAGCATCGCGACAGGGAGCGACGAGCAGTACTTC.

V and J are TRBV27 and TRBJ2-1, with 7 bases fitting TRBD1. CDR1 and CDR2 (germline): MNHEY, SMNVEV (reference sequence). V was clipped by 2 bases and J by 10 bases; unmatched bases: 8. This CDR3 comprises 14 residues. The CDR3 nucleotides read TGTGCCAGCAGTTTAAACAGGGGCGGAGACGAGCAGTTCTTC. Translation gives CASSLNRGGDEQFF.

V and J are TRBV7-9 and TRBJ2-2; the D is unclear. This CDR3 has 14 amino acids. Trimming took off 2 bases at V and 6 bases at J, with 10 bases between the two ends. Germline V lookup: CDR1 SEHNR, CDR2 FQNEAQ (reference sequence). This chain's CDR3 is CASSLIRVAGELFF. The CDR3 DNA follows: TGTGCCAGCAGCTTAATACGGGTCGCCGGGGAGCTGTTTTTT.

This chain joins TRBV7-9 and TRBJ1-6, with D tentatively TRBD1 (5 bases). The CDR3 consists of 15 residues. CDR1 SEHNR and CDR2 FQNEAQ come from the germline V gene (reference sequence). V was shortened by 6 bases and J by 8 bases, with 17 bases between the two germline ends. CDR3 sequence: CASRTMTDRYSPLHF. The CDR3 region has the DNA TGTGCCAGCAGGACAATGACAGACCGATATTCACCCCTCCACTTT.

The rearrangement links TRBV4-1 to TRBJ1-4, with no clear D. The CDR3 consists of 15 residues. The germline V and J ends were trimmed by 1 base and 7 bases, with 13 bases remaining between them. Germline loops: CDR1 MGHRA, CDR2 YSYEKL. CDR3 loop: CASSQGPQTGEKLFF. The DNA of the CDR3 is TGCGCCAGCAGCCAAGGACCACAAACGGGTGAAAAACTGTTTTTT.

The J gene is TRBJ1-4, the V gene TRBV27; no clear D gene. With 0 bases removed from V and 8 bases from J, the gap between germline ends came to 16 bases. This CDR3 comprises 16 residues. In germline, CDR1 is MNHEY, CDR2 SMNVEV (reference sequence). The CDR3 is CASSLSFRFGSEKLFF. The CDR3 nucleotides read TGTGCCAGCAGTTTATCCTTCCGGTTTGGTTCGGAAAAACTGTTTTTT.